The next 18 T cell receptor beta chains were all read from a single sample in a study of T cells in localized non-small cell lung cancer. Method: immunoSEQ multiplex PCR; TCRdb's copy keeps in-frame clones and lacks some. The repertoire holds fewer than 2,000 clones, with approximately 25% as singletons. This specimen consisted of lung tumor tissue, obtained before any cancer treatment. These receptors originate from a female donor of 60 years or more with stage II lung adenocarcinoma.

Sample share makes this clone large. The chain combines TRBV28 with TRBJ2-7; 8 bases line up with TRBD2. V was pared by 7 bases and J by 0 bases, with 5 bases of the junction left unmatched. CDR3 length: 14 residues. Germline CDR1 and CDR2: MDHEN and SYDVKM. CDR3 sequence reads: CASTDSGNSYEQYF. The CDR3 DNA reads TGTGCCAGCACCGATAGCGGGAACTCCTACGAGCAGTACTTC.

V gene TRBV11-3 combines with J gene TRBJ2-5, with D perhaps matching TRBD1 or TRBD2 (7 bases each). There are 15 residues in the CDR3. The germline CDR1 and CDR2 sequences are SGHNT and YENEEA. Trimming cost V 5 bases and J 3 bases, with 16 bases left between them. The CDR3 DNA reads as TGTGCCAGCAGCCTCGAACAGGGGAGGGAAGAGACCCAGTACTTC. Its translation: CASSLEQGREETQYF.

About this clone: Germline is not matched at one junction end, which may reflect a read error. V gene TRBV6-8 combines with J gene TRBJ1-2; D is unresolved. The germline gives CDR1 MNHGY, CDR2 SAAAGT. This CDR3 spans 13 amino acids. CDR3 sequence reads: CAISVGGEYGYTF. The CDR3, as DNA: TGTGCCATCAGTGTAGGAGGAGAGTATGGCTACACCTTC.

The V call is TRBV6-8, the J call TRBJ2-6; unclear D gene. V was pared by 0 bases and J by 1 base, with 7 bases between. The germline gives CDR1 MNHGY, CDR2 SAAAGT. CDR3 size: 16 residues. DNA for the CDR3: TGTGCCAGCAGTTACTCGGACGGTTCTGGGGCCAACGTCCTGACTTTC. Translated: CASSYSDGSGANVLTF.

In this sample, this clone is medium-sized. The rearrangement uses TRBV6-8 and TRBJ2-2; TRBD1 or TRBD2 may be the D gene (5 bases each). The germline V gene encodes CDR1 MNHGY and CDR2 SAAAGT. This CDR3 comprises 15 residues. V was pared by 5 bases and J by 6 bases, with 16 bases between. The CDR3 bases are TGTGCCAGCAGTGCCATGGGAGAAGGGGCCGGGGAGCTGTTTTTT. Amino acids: CASSAMGEGAGELFF.

This clone counts as medium-sized. The V gene is TRBV7-6, the J gene TRBJ1-1, with D perhaps matching TRBD1 (5 bases). Germline values: CDR1 SGHVS, CDR2 FNYEAQ. The CDR3 totals 15 residues. The germline V and J ends were trimmed by 3 bases and 3 bases, with 14 bases remaining between them. The CDR3 DNA sequence: TGTGCCAGCAGCTTGGGCGGGGGGGGATACACTGAAGCTTTCTTT. Its protein is CASSLGGGGYTEAFF.

The sample holds a few counts of this clone. V is TRBV29-1 and J is TRBJ2-6, with 8 bases fitting TRBD1. Trimming removed 7 bases from V and 0 bases from J; junction bases left unmatched: 8. The CDR3 loop spans 16 amino acids. The germline V gene has CDR1 SQVTM and CDR2 ANQGSEA. The CDR3 reads CSALTGEPSGANVLTF. The CDR3 nucleotides are TGCAGCGCTCTGACAGGGGAACCCTCTGGGGCCAACGTCCTGACTTTC.

The chain recombines TRBV28 with TRBJ1-1; tentative D call: TRBD1 (6 bases). This CDR3 comprises 15 residues. Germline V gene sequence: CDR1 MDHEN, CDR2 SYDVKM. V lost 4 bases and J lost 2, with 14 bases in between. As DNA, the CDR3 is TGTGCCAGCAGTTCCCTAGGGGGTGAAAACACTGAAGCTTTCTTT. This gives the protein CASSSLGGENTEAFF.

This clone was picked up a small number of times. The rearrangement joins TRBV5-1 to TRBJ1-1, with D tentatively TRBD1 (5 bases). V lost 4 bases and J lost 1, with 11 bases in between. The germline CDR1 and CDR2 sequences are SGHRS and YFSETQ. This CDR3 has 14 residues. The CDR3 loop is CASSLGPENTEAFF. The CDR3 DNA is TGCGCCAGCAGCCTGGGACCGGAGAACACTGAAGCTTTCTTT. Drawing the rest from reference TRBV5-1 and TRBJ1-1, the complete variable domain is KAGVTQTPRYLIKTRGQQVTLSCSPISGHRSVSWYQQTPGQGLQFLFEYFSETQRNKGNFPGRFSGRQFSNSRSEMNVSTLELGDSALYLCASSLGPENTEAFFGQGTRLTVV.

This clone turned up a few times. The chain links TRBV10-2 to TRBJ1-5, with D unresolved. CDR1 is WSHSY and CDR2 is SAAADI in the germline V gene. The V end was cut by 5 bases, the J end by 4 bases, with 12 bases between. The CDR3 runs to 14 residues. The CDR3 DNA reads TGCGCCAGCAGTTACTCGAGTGGAAATCAGCCCCAGCATTTT. Amino acids: CASSYSSGNQPQHF.

This clone was seen a few times. The chain joins TRBV6-8 to TRBJ2-1, with D possibly TRBD2 on 5 matching bases. V lost 5 bases to trimming and J lost 5 bases, with 13 bases between them. CDR1 and CDR2 from the germline V gene are MNHGY and SAAAGT. CDR3 length: 14 amino acids. This chain's CDR3 is CASSAREPHNEQFF. CDR3 nucleotides: TGTGCCAGCAGTGCCCGGGAACCTCACAATGAGCAGTTCTTC.

This chain connects TRBV19 to TRBJ2-3, with 8 bases aligning to TRBD2. The CDR3 length is 15 residues. Germline loops: CDR1 LNHDA, CDR2 SQIVND (reference sequence). J lost 6 bases, V lost 2 bases, and 7 bases had no gene match. The chain's CDR3 is CASSIWLAGADTQYF. The CDR3 DNA follows: TGTGCCAGTAGTATATGGCTAGCGGGCGCTGATACGCAGTATTTT.

This clone is deemed large. The chain carries TRBV9 and TRBJ1-2; tentative D call: TRBD1 (6 bases). The V gene's germline CDR1 is SGDLS and CDR2 YYNGEE. The CDR3 length is 15 residues. V was pared by 5 bases and J by 6 bases, with 20 bases between. The CDR3 bases are TGTGCCAGCAGTGACAGCGAAGGGGGAAAGGATGGCTACACCTTC. Translation: CASSDSEGGKDGYTF.

This chain links TRBV5-1 with TRBJ1-3; 7 nucleotides match TRBD1. The CDR3 spans 16 residues. Germline CDR1 and CDR2: SGHRS and YFSETQ. V shed 4 bases, J shed 0 bases, and the junction held 7 bases outside the gene matches. The CDR3 sequence is CASSRDGTDSGNTIYF. CDR3 bases: TGCGCCAGCAGCCGAGACGGGACAGACTCTGGAAACACCATATATTTT.

This clone has only a few counts. This sequence joins TRBV18 and TRBJ2-3, with D uncertain. V was shortened by 2 bases and J by 6 bases, with 6 bases between the two germline ends. The germline V gene encodes CDR1 KGHSH and CDR2 LQKENI. There are 12 residues in the CDR3. For the CDR3, the DNA is TGTGCCAGCTCACCAAAAATCGATACGCAGTATTTT. It encodes CASSPKIDTQYF.

This clone is medium-sized. The V gene is TRBV11-3, the J gene TRBJ2-1; D gene uncertain. V shed 3 bases and J shed 2 bases, with 11 bases lying between them. Looked up from germline, CDR1 is SGHNT and CDR2 is YENEEA. The CDR3 sequence is 15 residues long. The CDR3 coding sequence is TGTGCCAGCAGCTTCTACGGCTCGACCTACAATGAGCAGTTCTTC. Amino acid sequence: CASSFYGSTYNEQFF.

This rearrangement joins TRBV11-3 to TRBJ2-1, with 14 bases lining up with TRBD2. Germline V CDR1 and CDR2: SGHNT, YENEEA. The CDR3 length is 17 residues. J lost 7 bases, V lost 3 bases, and 8 bases had no gene match. The chain's CDR3 is CASSFGGLAGVRNEQFF. The DNA for the CDR3 is TGTGCCAGCAGCTTTGGGGGACTAGCGGGAGTGCGGAATGAGCAGTTCTTC.

This clone was found a few times. The J gene is TRBJ1-2, the V gene TRBV9; TRBD1 matches at 9 bases. The V gene end was trimmed by 6 bases and the J gene end by 4 bases; junction bases not matched to a gene: 10. The CDR3 totals 15 residues. In germline, CDR1 is SGDLS, CDR2 YYNGEE. CDR3 coding DNA: TGTGCCAGCAACACCGGACAGGGGAATATCTATGGCTACACCTTC. The encoded protein is CASNTGQGNIYGYTF.